This T cell receptor (beta chain) was observed in a study of T cells expressing NK-cell markers. Study-level points and caveats: Expanded NKG2C+ T cell clones had unclear HCMV specificity.

A remark on this clonotype: Antigen unknown.

TCRdb reprocessed the 5' RACE reads, with one entry per CDR3 protein and no DNA. Its table lists 350,000 to 400,000 distinct CDR3 sequences. There are 16 residues in the CDR3. Germline CDR1 reads SGHDT; CDR2 reads YYEEEE. The chain carries TRBV5-6 and TRBJ1-5. The receptor was derived from a woman between 45 and 65 years old in good health. Sequenced sample: blood T cells: a sorted CD56 or NKG2C T cell subset, CD4+ or CD8+ T cells, or bulk PBMC T cells (not recorded which). This chain's CDR3 is CASSLYRRASNQPQHF.